Listed below are T cell receptor beta chains from one sample, sequenced in a study of blood T cell repertoires in COVID-19. Repertoires were generated with immunoSEQ multiplex PCR, while TCRdb's copy carries only in-frame clones and drops some. Here the sample spans tens of thousands of clones, roughly nine tenths being singletons. The sample was peripheral blood. The receptor set was obtained from a man in his fifties or sixties with active COVID-19. Each CDR3 is given with its conserved first and last residue. D genes are given only for firm matches. Expanded clones get a size class; other rows say once, few or many, or leave the size out.

j_call cdr3_length clone_size v_call d_call cdr3_aa cdr3_nt
TRBJ2-7 12 NA TRBV29-1 TRBD1 CSVGQGDYEQYF TGCAGCGTTGGACAGGGGGACTACGAGCAGTACTTC
TRBJ2-2 16 few TRBV25-1 TRBD1 CASRNSGTGGSGELFF TGTGCCAGCAGGAACTCCGGGACAGGGGGTAGCGGGGAGCTGTTTTTT
TRBJ1-6 12 NA TRBV30 NA CAWSQGSSPLHF TGTGCCTGGAGCCAGGGAAGTTCACCCCTCCACTTT
TRBJ2-2 13 NA TRBV7-3 NA CASSPQVTGELFF TGTGCCAGCAGCCCACAAGTCACCGGGGAGCTGTTTTTT
TRBJ2-5 12 NA TRBV2 NA CASSRVVGTQYF TGTGCCAGCAGTCGGGTAGTCGGGACCCAGTACTTC
TRBJ2-1 19 NA TRBV4-3 TRBD2 CASSQDPSGGVSSYNEQFF TGCGCCAGCAGCCAAGATCCTAGCGGGGGGGTAAGCTCCTACAATGAGCAGTTCTTC
TRBJ2-3 15 once TRBV30 NA CACRGGVPLADTQYF TGTGCCTGCCGCGGCGGGGTACCACTAGCAGATACGCAGTATTTT
TRBJ2-5 15 NA TRBV11-2 NA CASSLDRTGTKTQYF TGTGCCAGCAGCTTGGATAGAACAGGGACGAAGACCCAGTACTTC
TRBJ2-3 17 NA TRBV4-3 NA CASSPRGPPAGLDTQYF TGCGCCAGCAGCCCTAGAGGTCCCCCGGCCGGCTTAGATACGCAGTATTTT
TRBJ2-2 14 NA TRBV18 NA CASSPYRQPGELFF TGTGCCAGCTCACCATACCGACAGCCCGGGGAGCTGTTTTTT
TRBJ2-2 15 NA TRBV6-2/TRBV6-3 NA CASSYLRAGTGELFF TGTGCCAGCAGTTACCTAAGGGCGGGCACCGGGGAGCTGTTTTTT
TRBJ1-2 16 NA TRBV5-1 NA CASSLANPQGSHGYTF TGCGCCAGCAGCTTGGCGAACCCCCAGGGCAGTCATGGCTACACCTTC
TRBJ1-1 17 NA TRBV19 TRBD1 CASRSPINRGVAAEAFF TGTGCCAGTAGATCCCCAATAAACAGGGGAGTGGCCGCTGAAGCTTTCTTT
TRBJ2-1 16 NA TRBV18 TRBD2 CASSALLGLASNEQFF TGTGCCAGCTCTGCACTACTGGGACTAGCGTCCAATGAGCAGTTCTTC
TRBJ2-7 11 NA TRBV20-1 NA CSAPLRKRGKF TGCAGTGCCCCACTCCGCAAACGGGGTAAATTC
TRBJ1-1 13 NA TRBV2 NA CASSGVTGVGSFF TGTGCCAGCAGTGGCGTGACAGGCGTCGGGTCTTTCTTT
TRBJ2-1 12 once TRBV4-2 NA CASSHPEGEQFF TGTGCCAGCAGCCACCCCGAGGGTGAGCAGTTCTTC
TRBJ1-1 13 NA TRBV3-1/TRBV3-2 NA CASSQLDGTEAFF TGTGCCAGCAGCCAACTTGACGGGACTGAAGCTTTCTTT
TRBJ2-5 15 NA TRBV5-1 TRBD2 CASSFSSGDQETQYF TGCGCCAGCAGCTTCTCTAGCGGGGACCAAGAGACCCAGTACTTC
TRBJ1-2 16 once TRBV6-1 TRBD1 CASSEGTGGGHYGYTF TGTGCCAGCAGTGAAGGGACAGGGGGCGGTCACTATGGCTACACCTTC
TRBJ1-1 13 NA TRBV15 NA CATSRDQGAEAFF TGTGCCACCAGCAGAGATCAGGGCGCTGAAGCTTTCTTT
TRBJ2-5 15 few TRBV27 NA CASRRGGASQETQYF TGTGCCAGCAGGAGAGGGGGAGCGAGCCAAGAGACCCAGTACTTC
TRBJ2-1 15 NA TRBV19 NA CASSIEGADTNEQFF TGTGCCAGTAGTATTGAGGGTGCGGATACTAATGAGCAGTTCTTC
TRBJ1-1 13 NA TRBV12-3/TRBV12-4 TRBD1 CASSWDRNTEAFF TGTGCCAGCAGTTGGGACAGGAACACTGAAGCTTTCTTT
TRBJ1-2 16 NA TRBV25-1 TRBD1 CASSPWDRGAGGGYTF TGTGCCAGCAGTCCCTGGGACAGGGGTGCGGGGGGTGGCTACACCTTC
TRBJ2-2 16 NA TRBV9 TRBD2 CASSVGTSGSPGELFF TGTGCCAGCAGCGTAGGCACTAGCGGGAGTCCCGGGGAGCTGTTTTTT
TRBJ2-4 15 NA TRBV2 TRBD1 CASISLRGRRGIQYF TGTGCCAGCATCAGCCTCAGGGGGCGCCGAGGCATTCAGTACTTC
TRBJ2-2 16 once TRBV7-3 TRBD1 CASSSGTAINTGELFF TGTGCCAGCAGCTCCGGGACAGCAATAAACACCGGGGAGCTGTTTTTT
TRBJ1-1 16 NA TRBV18 TRBD1 CASSPRDRGLNTEAFF TGTGCCAGCTCACCTAGGGACAGGGGATTGAACACTGAAGCTTTCTTT
TRBJ2-3 16 NA TRBV7-9 NA CASSPRGSGRTDTQYF TGTGCCAGCAGCCCTAGGGGTAGCGGCCGCACAGATACGCAGTATTTT
TRBJ2-1 16 NA TRBV19 TRBD2 CASSKRLAGVYNEQFF TGTGCCAGTAGTAAAAGACTAGCGGGAGTCTACAATGAGCAGTTCTTC
TRBJ2-1 17 NA TRBV3-1/TRBV3-2 TRBD1 CASSQRPGTGGYNEQFF TGTGCCAGCAGCCAACGACCCGGGACAGGGGGCTACAATGAGCAGTTCTTC
TRBJ1-1 14 NA TRBV5-1 NA CASSSGHRNTEAFF TGCGCCAGCAGCTCGGGACATCGGAACACTGAAGCTTTCTTT
TRBJ2-3 15 NA TRBV11-2 TRBD1 CATHLGQDGSDTQYF TGTGCCACCCATCTCGGACAGGATGGGTCAGATACGCAGTATTTT
TRBJ2-1 13 NA TRBV2 TRBD1 CASSDRGYNEQFF TGTGCCAGCAGTGACAGGGGGTACAATGAGCAGTTCTTC
TRBJ2-5 14 NA TRBV14 NA CASSQGRVQETQYF TGTGCCAGCAGCCAGGGCAGGGTCCAAGAGACCCAGTACTTC
TRBJ1-5 12 once TRBV2 NA CASSGTNQPQHF TGTGCCAGCAGTGGGACAAATCAGCCCCAGCATTTT
TRBJ1-2 17 NA TRBV9 TRBD1 CASSVDQDRGRLYGYTF TGTGCCAGCAGCGTAGATCAGGACAGGGGGAGATTATATGGCTACACCTTC
TRBJ1-5 15 NA TRBV6-5 NA CASSRRRGGNQPQHF TGTGCCAGCAGTCGAAGACGGGGGGGGAATCAGCCCCAGCATTTT
TRBJ1-5 16 NA TRBV27 NA CASSPTYHRGNQPQHF TGTGCCAGCAGCCCCACCTACCACCGGGGCAATCAGCCCCAGCATTTT
TRBJ2-1 15 NA TRBV24-1 NA CATSEGRVGYNEQFF TGTGCCACCAGTGAGGGCAGGGTGGGATACAATGAGCAGTTCTTC
TRBJ2-3 15 NA TRBV6-5 NA CASSKPGLGTDTQYF TGTGCCAGCAGTAAACCGGGACTTGGGACAGATACGCAGTATTTT
TRBJ2-5 16 NA TRBV7-7 NA CASSPLRGGSGETQYF TGTGCTAGCAGCCCCCTCAGGGGCGGGAGCGGGGAGACCCAGTACTTC
TRBJ1-5 17 NA TRBV2 NA CASSERVGGRGYQPQHF TGTGCCAGCAGCGAAAGGGTAGGGGGTCGGGGATATCAGCCCCAGCATTTT
TRBJ1-1 15 NA TRBV5-4 NA CASSLDIPGDTEAFF TGTGCCAGCAGCTTGGATATCCCTGGAGACACTGAAGCTTTCTTT
TRBJ1-2 17 NA TRBV7-9 TRBD1 CASSLPRTGGINYGYTF TGTGCCAGCAGCCTACCCCGGACAGGGGGAATCAACTATGGCTACACCTTC
TRBJ2-3 17 NA TRBV19 TRBD2 CASSKTSGRVGTDTQYF TGTGCCAGTAGTAAGACTAGCGGGAGAGTGGGCACAGATACGCAGTATTTT
TRBJ2-5 17 NA TRBV23-1 TRBD1 CASSLGGGSRGTETQYF TGCGCCAGCAGTCTTGGAGGAGGTAGCAGGGGGACAGAGACCCAGTACTTC
TRBJ2-3 15 NA TRBV5-1 NA CASSLEYNSPDTQYF TGCGCCAGCAGCTTGGAATACAACAGCCCAGATACGCAGTATTTT
TRBJ1-3 14 NA TRBV5-1 NA CASSPDRSGNTIYF TGCGCCAGCAGCCCTGACAGGTCCGGAAACACCATATATTTT
TRBJ1-2 12 NA TRBV5-1 NA CASSRGDYGYTF TGCGCCAGCAGCCGGGGGGACTATGGCTACACCTTC
TRBJ2-1 14 NA TRBV7-3 NA CASSFQGGHNEQFF TGTGCCAGCAGCTTCCAGGGGGGACACAATGAGCAGTTCTTC
TRBJ2-4 19 NA TRBV5-6 TRBD2 CASSTLAGGRYLAKNIQYF TGTGCCAGCAGCACTCTAGCGGGGGGACGTTATCTAGCCAAAAACATTCAGTACTTC
TRBJ1-4 13 once TRBV7-9 TRBD1 CASSLLQGAKLFF TGTGCCAGCAGCTTACTTCAGGGGGCAAAACTGTTTTTT
TRBJ1-3 14 NA TRBV30 TRBD1 CAWSGDRVGNTIYF TGTGCCTGGAGTGGGGACAGGGTTGGAAACACCATATATTTT
TRBJ1-1 16 NA TRBV7-4 NA CASSLARGIGNTEAFF TGTGCCAGCAGCTTAGCGAGGGGGATAGGGAACACTGAAGCTTTCTTT
TRBJ2-5 13 NA TRBV19 TRBD1 CASSTQTGVDQYF TGTGCCAGTTCGACCCAGACAGGGGTTGACCAGTACTTC
TRBJ2-6 17 NA TRBV2 NA CASSEGRDPSGANVLTF TGTGCCAGCAGTGAAGGGAGAGACCCCTCTGGGGCCAACGTCCTGACTTTC
TRBJ1-2 14 NA TRBV30 TRBD1 CAWSKDRGEYGYTF TGTGCCTGGAGTAAGGACAGGGGGGAGTATGGCTACACCTTC